This T cell receptor (beta chain) was identified in a study of T cells after yellow fever vaccination (dated 2019 in TCRdb). Background for the entire study: Libraries from fractions with low cell numbers were prepared with the SMART-Seq v4 Ultra Low Input RNA kit. To follow T-cell clones before and after both primary and booster YFV17D yellow fever vaccination, bulk TCR alpha and beta repertoires underwent longitudinal sequencing. Two healthy male donors made up the cohort, one aged 18 to 29 years and the other aged 30 to 39 years. Bulk PBMC replicates and cell subsets were isolated from blood drawn at multiple timepoints before and after both primary and secondary immunization. Study-level results and caveats: After the booster, most clones that had expanded after primary vaccination were detected again (approximately 97% of CD4 and under 90% of CD8), suggesting broad maintenance of memory. Computational filtering was needed because FACS-sorted repertoires could contain abundant contaminating clonotypes from the bulk population. The secondary T-cell response was weaker than the primary response but faster, peaking on day 5 instead of day 15. A small share of clonotypes was detected in both CD4 and CD8 compartments, with the overlap likely arising from convergent recombination. Because only two donors were included in the study, the extent to which the findings can be generalized is limited.

The sample was run on an Illumina NovaSeq 6000. TCR cDNA was synthesized by 5'RACE template switching, which introduced a universal primer site and unique molecular identifiers. cDNA synthesis was primed from both the TCR alpha and TCR beta constant segments. Two PCR steps were used to amplify libraries, with sample barcodes and sequencing adapters being added in the second step. Libraries were sequenced on Illumina HiSeq 2500 (2x100 bp) or NovaSeq (2x150 bp). Processing in the source paper ran as follows. Reads were demultiplexed and collapsed into UMI consensus sequences with MIGEC, and V(D)J alignment was performed with MiXCR. Vaccine-responding clonotypes were defined with edgeR using replicate PBMC samples, requiring FDR below 0.01 and a log2 fold change above 5 up to day 15. Bulk clonotypes were assigned CD4 or CD8 identity according to which sequenced CD4 or CD8 repertoire held them at higher abundance. The raw public reads went through TCRdb reprocessing: fastp at Q25, MiXCR clone calling, in-frame beta chains kept. Identical CDR3 protein sequences are pooled into one entry, listed with their most common genes and DNA. Clone size and V and J calls follow TCRdb, not the original study. The sample has about 99,000 distinct CDR3 sequences on record, approximately 5.5% of them singletons. Over 40% of the sample is in the top ten clones.

V gives up 6 bases and J gives up 13 bases, and the segment between their germline ends measures 21 bases. The CDR3 spans 13 residues, from the cysteine through the phenylalanine. Only the CDR3 portion is preserved as DNA: 39 bases, with reading frame beginning at the first base. The germline V gene provides CDR1 SGHAT and CDR2 FQNNGV. The treatment or condition label, read with the paper, signifies: live attenuated yellow fever vaccine strain. PBMCs were isolated from peripheral blood using a standard Ficoll-Paque protocol. CD4 and CD8 T-cell fractions were isolated with Dynabeads CD4 and CD8 positive selection kits. TriZol was used to extract RNA from bulk PBMCs, from CD4 and CD8 fractions, and from dextramer-positive and dextramer-negative fractions. As regards this clonotype: Its cognate antigen has yet to be identified. Per-base qualities were not stored, and no clone one base away is much larger.

This TCR was sampled from a man between 18 and 29 years old who received the YFV17D yellow fever vaccine. The sample consisted of CD8+ T cells sorted from PBMCs, taken 10 days after the yellow fever booster vaccination. In this chain, TRBV11-2 is recombined with TRBJ1-2; the D segment cannot be called with confidence. The nucleotides read TGTGCCAGCAGTGTTTCAGTAGAACGCGAGGTCACCTTC. Translated, it reads CASSVSVEREVTF.